This T cell receptor beta chain was profiled in a study of cytomegalovirus exposure and HLA in healthy donors. Turning to the study itself: The 95 to 150 validation repertoires were produced on the same platform as the 720 or so repertoires of the first cohort. This was reported in a later analysis. Study results and caveats: For cytomegalovirus status, the classifier reportedly gave diagnoses with high specificity and sensitivity. The authors confirmed in vitro that a few CMV-associated chains were specific for CMV antigens.

Sequencing used immunoSEQ multiplex PCR; TCRdb keeps in-frame clones, though not all of them. The sample carries 160,000 or so clones, roughly 89% recorded once. As for this clone: Its antigen remains unidentified.

Germline assignment: CDR1 SGHTA and CDR2 FQGNSA. CDR3 length: 13 residues. V dropped 5 bases and J dropped 6 bases, with 14 bases sitting between them. The origin of this receptor is a woman in her twenties or thirties in good health and CMV-seronegative. The chain combines TRBV7-2 with TRBJ2-7; D is ambiguous. Material for sequencing was PBMCs. This CDR3 reads CASSPSPAGEQYF. As DNA, the CDR3 is TGTGCCAGCAGCCCGTCCCCGGCAGGCGAGCAGTACTTC.